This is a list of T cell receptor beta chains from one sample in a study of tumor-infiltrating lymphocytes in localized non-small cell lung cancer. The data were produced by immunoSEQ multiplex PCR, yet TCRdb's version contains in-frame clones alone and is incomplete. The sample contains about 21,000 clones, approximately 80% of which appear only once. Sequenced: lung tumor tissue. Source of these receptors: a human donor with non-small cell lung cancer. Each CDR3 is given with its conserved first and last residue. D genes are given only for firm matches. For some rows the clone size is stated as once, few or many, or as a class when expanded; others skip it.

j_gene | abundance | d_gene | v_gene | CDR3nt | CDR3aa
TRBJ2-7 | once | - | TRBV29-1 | TGCAGCGTTGCCGGACGGATTTCGGAGCAGTACTTC | CSVAGRISEQYF
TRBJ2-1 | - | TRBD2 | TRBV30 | TGTGCCTGGAGTCGACTAGCGGGAGTGAATGAGCAGTTCTTC | CAWSRLAGVNEQFF
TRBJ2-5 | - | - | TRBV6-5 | TGTGCCAGCAGTGAAATCAGGGGAGAGACCCAGTACTTC | CASSEIRGETQYF
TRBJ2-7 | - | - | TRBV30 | TGTGCCTGGAGTGTACAAGGACAGCTTATAGGCAATACCTACGAGCAGTACTTC | CAWSVQGQLIGNTYEQYF
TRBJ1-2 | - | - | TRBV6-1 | TGTGCCAGCAGTGAAGCTACAGGGAGAAGGGGCTACACCTTC | CASSEATGRRGYTF
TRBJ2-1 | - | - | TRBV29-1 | TGCAGCGCCACGGACTCCTACAATGAGCAGTTCTTC | CSATDSYNEQFF
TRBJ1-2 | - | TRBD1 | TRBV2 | TGTGCCAGCAGCAGGACAGGGGGGGGCTACACCTTC | CASSRTGGGYTF
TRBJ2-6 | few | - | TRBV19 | TGTGCCAGTAGTACCCCCTCCGGAGCTGGGGCCAACGTCCTGACTTTC | CASSTPSGAGANVLTF
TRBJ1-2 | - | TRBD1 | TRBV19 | TGTGCCAGTAGTATAGTTGGGACAGGGGATGGCTACACCTTC | CASSIVGTGDGYTF
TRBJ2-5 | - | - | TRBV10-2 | TGCGCCAGCAGTGTCTCCTTGGGGGAGACCCAGTACTTC | CASSVSLGETQYF